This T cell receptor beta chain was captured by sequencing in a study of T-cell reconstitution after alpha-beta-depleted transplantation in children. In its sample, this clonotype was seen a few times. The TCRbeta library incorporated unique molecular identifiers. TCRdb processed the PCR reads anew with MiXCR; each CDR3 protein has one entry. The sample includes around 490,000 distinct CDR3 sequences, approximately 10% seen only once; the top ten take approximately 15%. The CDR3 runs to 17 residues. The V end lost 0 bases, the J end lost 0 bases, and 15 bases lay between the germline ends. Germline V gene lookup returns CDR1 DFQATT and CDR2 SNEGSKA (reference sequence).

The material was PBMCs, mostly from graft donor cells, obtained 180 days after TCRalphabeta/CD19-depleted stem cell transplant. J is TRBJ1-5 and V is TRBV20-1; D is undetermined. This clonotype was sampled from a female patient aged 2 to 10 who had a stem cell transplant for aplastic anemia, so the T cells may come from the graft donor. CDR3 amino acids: CSARDHTLPYSNQPQHF. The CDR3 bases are TGCAGTGCTAGAGATCACACACTCCCCTATAGCAATCAGCCCCAGCATTTT.